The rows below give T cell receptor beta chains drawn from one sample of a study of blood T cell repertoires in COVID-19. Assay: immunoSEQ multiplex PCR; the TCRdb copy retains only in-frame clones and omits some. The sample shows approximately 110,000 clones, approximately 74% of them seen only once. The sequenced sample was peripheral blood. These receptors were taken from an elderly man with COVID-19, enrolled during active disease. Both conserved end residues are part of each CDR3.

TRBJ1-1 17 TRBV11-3 CASSLGGTGGLNTEAFF
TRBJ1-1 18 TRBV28 CASSLSGTGTSMNTEAFF
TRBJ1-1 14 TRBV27 CASSLTQGAAEAFF
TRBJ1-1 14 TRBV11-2 CASSPITVNTEAFF
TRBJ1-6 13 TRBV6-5 CASSTSNTPRLHF
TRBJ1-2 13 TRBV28 CASSLDPGGLSTF
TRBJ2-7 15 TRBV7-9 CASSLIGTNSYEQYF
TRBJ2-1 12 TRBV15 CATSRLADIQFF
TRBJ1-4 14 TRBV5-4 CASSPGTGNEKLFF
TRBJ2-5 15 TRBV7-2 CASILGSRRGETQYF
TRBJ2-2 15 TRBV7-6 CASSVGAGGTGELFF
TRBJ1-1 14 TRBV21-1 CASGPPLMQAEAFF
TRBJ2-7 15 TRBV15 CATSRGRERSYEQYF
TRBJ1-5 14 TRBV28 CASSLSQLDQPQHF
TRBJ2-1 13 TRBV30 CAWNYSPYNEQFF
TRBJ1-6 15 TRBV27 CASRSQGLENSPLHF
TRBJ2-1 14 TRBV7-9 CASSHPASGVEQFF
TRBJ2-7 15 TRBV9 CASSVEGRRASEQYF
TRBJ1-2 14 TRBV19 CASSIGPGSYGYTF
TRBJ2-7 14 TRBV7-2 CASRKTSSSYEQYF
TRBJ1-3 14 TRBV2 CASSFTGPGNTIYF
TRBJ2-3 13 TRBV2 CASSRGALDTQYF
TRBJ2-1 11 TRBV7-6 CASSPGNEQFF
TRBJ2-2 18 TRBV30 CAWSNRLAGVRDTGELFF
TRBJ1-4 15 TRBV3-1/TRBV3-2 CASSQDWQGSEKLFF
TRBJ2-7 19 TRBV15 CATSRDLIAGGRSIGEQYF
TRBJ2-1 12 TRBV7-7 CASSSQGGEQFF
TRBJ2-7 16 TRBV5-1 CASSFGTSGSSYEQYF
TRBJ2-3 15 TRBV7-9 CASSFGTRLTDTQYF
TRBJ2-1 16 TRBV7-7 CASSPQSASSYNEQFF
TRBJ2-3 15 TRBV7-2 CASRLTSGSLDTQYF
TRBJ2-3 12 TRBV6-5 CASTGGGDTQYF
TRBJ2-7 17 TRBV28 CASSLRWGTSVPYEQYF
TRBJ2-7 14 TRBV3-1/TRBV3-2 CASSRRTGDHEQYF
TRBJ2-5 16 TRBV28 CASSYRDLQRGETQYF
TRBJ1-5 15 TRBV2 CASSYGTGGGQPQHF
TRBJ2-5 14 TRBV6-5 CASSPLVGGETQYF
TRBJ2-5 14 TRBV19 CATSGEDSGETQYF
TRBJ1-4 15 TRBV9 CASSAAGQSNEKLFF
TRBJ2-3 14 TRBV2 CASNLAGLTDTQYF